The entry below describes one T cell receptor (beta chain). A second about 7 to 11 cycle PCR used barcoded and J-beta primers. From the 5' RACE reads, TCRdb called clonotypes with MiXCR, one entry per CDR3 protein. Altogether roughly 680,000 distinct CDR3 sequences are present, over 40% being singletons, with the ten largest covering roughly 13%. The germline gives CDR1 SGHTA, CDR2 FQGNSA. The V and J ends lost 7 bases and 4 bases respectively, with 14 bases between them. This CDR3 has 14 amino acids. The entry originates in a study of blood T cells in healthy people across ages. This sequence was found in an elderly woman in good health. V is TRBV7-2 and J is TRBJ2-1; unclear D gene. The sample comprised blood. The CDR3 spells CASNPPGNYNEQFF. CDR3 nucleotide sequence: TGTGCCAGCAACCCACCAGGCAATTACAATGAGCAGTTCTTC.